This T cell receptor beta chain appears in the sequencing data of a study of T cell repertoires in cytomegalovirus infection. CDR3 length: 16 residues. Germline CDR1 is MNHNY and CDR2 is SVGAGI (reference sequence). The V and J ends lost 4 bases and 6 bases respectively, with 21 bases between them. TCRdb passed the reads through MiXCR, listing each CDR3 protein once. The table includes around 740,000 distinct CDR3 sequences, 35% to 40% detected once. This clonotype was observed at least ten times. This receptor was obtained from a human donor in good health (CMV status not recorded). Some clones in this sample may be carry-over from other donors' samples. Input material: PBMCs. The rearrangement links TRBV6-6 to TRBJ1-2; D is perhaps TRBD1 (5 bases). DNA of the CDR3: TGTGCCAGCAGTTCCCCCGGGACGAGGCTTACCCATGGCTACACCTTC. Translated: CASSSPGTRLTHGYTF.